The 9 T cell receptor beta chains reported below all come from one sample, sequenced in a study of T-cell reconstitution after alpha-beta-depleted transplantation in children. Molecular barcoding with unique molecular identifiers was used for the TCRbeta library. TCRdb redid the calling of the PCR reads with MiXCR, one entry per CDR3 protein. The sample holds about 980,000 distinct CDR3 sequences, about 29% seen once. The material was PBMCs, mostly from graft donor cells, obtained 360 days after TCRalphabeta/CD19-depleted stem cell transplant. These receptors originate from a boy in the first two years of life who had a stem cell transplant for SCID, so the T cells may come from the graft donor.

The chain is built from TRBV5-1 and TRBJ2-5; D unclear. The CDR3 sequence is 13 residues long. Trimming stripped 2 bases from V and 5 bases from J, with 10 bases between. Germline V gives CDR1 SGHRS, CDR2 YFSETQ. The CDR3 coding sequence is TGCGCCAGCAGCTTTTCGCCATGGGAGACCCAGTACTTC. Its translation is CASSFSPWETQYF.

This clonotype was picked up a small number of times. The J gene is TRBJ2-3, the V gene TRBV11-2; the match to TRBD2 covers 12 bases. Unmatched junction bases numbered 7, after V lost 3 bases and J lost 0 bases. The CDR3 contains 18 residues. Germline CDR1 reads SGHAT; CDR2 reads FQNNGV. CDR3 DNA: TGTGCCAGCAGCTTCCCCGGGACTAGCGGGCTAAGCACAGATACGCAGTATTTT. As protein: CASSFPGTSGLSTDTQYF.

This chain connects TRBV5-1 to TRBJ2-1; 11 positions agree with TRBD2. Germline assignment: CDR1 SGHRS and CDR2 YFSETQ. V lost 2 bases and J lost 7; bases outside the gene matches: 11. The CDR3 is 17 residues long. This CDR3 is CASSLGPLAGGRNEQFF. CDR3 bases: TGCGCCAGCAGCTTAGGACCTCTAGCGGGGGGCCGGAATGAGCAGTTCTTC.

This chain connects TRBV12-3 or TRBV12-4 to TRBJ2-7; D uncertain. V was clipped by 2 bases and J by 2 bases, with 7 bases between them. CDR3 length equals 13 residues. The CDR3 sequence is CASSLQTPYEQYF. CDR3 coding DNA: TGTGCCAGCAGTTTACAGACTCCCTACGAGCAGTACTTC.

This clonotype was observed a handful of times. The junction and the germline gene differ at one end; a read error may be behind it. This sequence joins TRBV12-3 or TRBV12-4 and TRBJ2-7; tentative D call: TRBD1 (5 bases). This CDR3 region has 15 residues. The CDR3 loop is CASSWGPQYTYQQYF. CDR3 nucleotide sequence: TGTGCCAGCAGTTGGGGCCCCCAGTATACCTACCAGCAGTACTTC.

V gene TRBV20-1 combines with J gene TRBJ2-5, with TRBD1 matching 8 bases. V gave up 7 bases and J gave up 5 bases; unmatched junction bases: 6. The CDR3 is 12 residues long. CDR1 is DFQATT, CDR2 SNEGSKA, per germline (reference sequence). The CDR3 DNA follows: TGCAGTGGCAGGGGGCCCGGGGAGACCCAGTACTTC. The encoded protein is CSGRGPGETQYF.

The chain recombines TRBV10-3 with TRBJ2-5; D could derive from TRBD1 or TRBD2 (5 bases each). Germline loops: CDR1 ENHRY, CDR2 SYGVKD. Trimming stripped 3 bases from V and 6 bases from J, with 8 bases between. The CDR3 runs 12 residues. CDR3 bases: TGTGCCATCAGTGACAGGGAGAAGACCCAGTACTTC. The encoded protein is CAISDREKTQYF.

This clonotype was found many times. This chain links TRBV27 with TRBJ2-3, with 7 bases aligning to TRBD2. Trimming at V came to 9 bases and at J to 4 bases, leaving 10 bases not matched to a gene. Per germline, CDR1 MNHEY and CDR2 SMNVEV (reference sequence). The CDR3 runs to 14 residues. The CDR3 protein is CASGLDLPSDTQYF. CDR3 DNA: TGTGCCAGTGGACTAGACCTGCCCTCAGATACGCAGTATTTT.

This clonotype appeared many times. This chain links TRBV7-2 with TRBJ2-7; no clear D gene. CDR1 and CDR2 (germline): SGHTA, FQGNSA. This CDR3 region has 14 residues. V lost 2 bases and J 0 bases, leaving 8 bases between the germline ends. The CDR3 spells CASSLRTSSYEQYF. DNA of the CDR3: TGTGCCAGCAGCTTAAGGACGAGCTCCTACGAGCAGTACTTC.